Listed below are T cell receptor beta chains from one sample, sequenced in a study of shared clonotypes between healthy human individuals. Sequencing was performed with immunoSEQ multiplex PCR; in TCRdb, only in-frame clones are kept and a portion is missing. The table records more than 2,000,000 clones, roughly nine tenths of them present only once. Specimen: naive CD4+ T cells sorted from blood. The receptors originated from a young man in good health. Each CDR3 is given with its conserved first and last residue. The order of the fields is V gene, D gene, J gene, clone size, CDR3 protein, CDR3 DNA. D genes are given only for firm matches. Some rows mark clone size as missing; the rest say once, few, many or name a class of expanded clone.

v_call: TRBV30; d_call: -; j_call: TRBJ2-1; clone_size: -; cdr3_aa: CAWSVRSGSYNEQFF; cdr3_nt: TGTGCCTGGAGTGTACGGAGCGGTTCCTACAATGAGCAGTTCTTC
v_call: TRBV5-1; d_call: TRBD2; j_call: TRBJ2-3; clone_size: -; cdr3_aa: CASSTRLAGGDTQYF; cdr3_nt: TGCGCCAGCAGCACGAGGCTAGCGGGAGGGGATACGCAGTATTTT
v_call: TRBV19; d_call: -; j_call: TRBJ2-1; clone_size: -; cdr3_aa: CASSIGGMTYNEQFF; cdr3_nt: TGTGCCAGTAGTATAGGTGGGATGACCTACAATGAGCAGTTCTTC
v_call: TRBV10-3; d_call: TRBD2; j_call: TRBJ2-1; clone_size: once; cdr3_aa: CAISGGSGTSNEQFF; cdr3_nt: TGTGCCATCAGTGGGGGTAGCGGGACTAGCAATGAGCAGTTCTTC
v_call: TRBV20-1; d_call: -; j_call: TRBJ2-7; clone_size: -; cdr3_aa: CSASWGSEQYF; cdr3_nt: TGCAGTGCTAGTTGGGGCTCCGAGCAGTACTTC
v_call: TRBV12-5; d_call: -; j_call: TRBJ2-7; clone_size: -; cdr3_aa: CASGLLGPFEQYF; cdr3_nt: TGTGCTAGTGGTTTATTGGGTCCCTTCGAGCAGTACTTC
v_call: TRBV30; d_call: -; j_call: TRBJ1-4; clone_size: -; cdr3_aa: CAWSVWPGVGEKLFF; cdr3_nt: TGTGCCTGGAGTGTATGGCCGGGGGTCGGTGAAAAACTGTTTTTT
v_call: TRBV7-9; d_call: TRBD1; j_call: TRBJ1-1; clone_size: -; cdr3_aa: CASSLAGGQGKAFF; cdr3_nt: TGTGCCAGCAGCTTAGCGGGAGGACAGGGGAAAGCTTTCTTT
v_call: TRBV2; d_call: -; j_call: TRBJ2-2; clone_size: -; cdr3_aa: CASSTSGITGELFF; cdr3_nt: TGTGCCAGCAGTACGTCAGGGATTACCGGGGAGCTGTTTTTT
v_call: TRBV6-5; d_call: -; j_call: TRBJ1-2; clone_size: -; cdr3_aa: CASSSTNYGYTF; cdr3_nt: TGTGCCAGCAGTTCAACTAACTATGGCTACACCTTC
v_call: TRBV19; d_call: -; j_call: TRBJ2-7; clone_size: -; cdr3_aa: CASSIKDGTYEQYF; cdr3_nt: TGTGCCAGTAGTATAAAGGACGGGACCTACGAGCAGTACTTC
v_call: TRBV18; d_call: -; j_call: TRBJ2-7; clone_size: -; cdr3_aa: CASSPGAGSSYEQYF; cdr3_nt: TGTGCCAGCTCACCTGGTGCAGGGAGCTCCTACGAGCAGTACTTC
v_call: TRBV18; d_call: TRBD1; j_call: TRBJ2-2; clone_size: -; cdr3_aa: CASSPAGQAVNTGELFF; cdr3_nt: TGTGCCAGCTCACCGGCGGGACAGGCGGTTAACACCGGGGAGCTGTTTTTT
v_call: TRBV4-2; d_call: -; j_call: TRBJ2-2; clone_size: once; cdr3_aa: CASRRAGAGELFF; cdr3_nt: TGTGCCAGCAGGCGAGCTGGGGCCGGGGAGCTGTTTTTT
v_call: TRBV2; d_call: TRBD1; j_call: TRBJ1-3; clone_size: -; cdr3_aa: CASRGTVGNTIYF; cdr3_nt: TGTGCCAGCAGGGGGACAGTTGGAAACACCATATATTTT
v_call: TRBV5-1; d_call: -; j_call: TRBJ2-7; clone_size: -; cdr3_aa: CASSELTAYSYEQYF; cdr3_nt: TGCGCCAGCAGCGAGCTGACAGCGTACTCCTACGAGCAGTACTTC
v_call: TRBV2; d_call: -; j_call: TRBJ2-1; clone_size: -; cdr3_aa: CASSYYISYNEQFF; cdr3_nt: TGTGCCAGCAGTTACTATATCTCCTACAATGAGCAGTTCTTC
v_call: TRBV5-6; d_call: -; j_call: TRBJ2-3; clone_size: -; cdr3_aa: CASSRVTATVATDTQYF; cdr3_nt: TGTGCCAGCAGTCGGGTCACCGCGACAGTGGCCACAGATACGCAGTATTTT
v_call: TRBV13; d_call: TRBD2; j_call: TRBJ2-1; clone_size: -; cdr3_aa: CASSQPGTSGRYNEQFF; cdr3_nt: TGTGCCAGCAGCCAACCCGGGACTAGCGGGCGGTACAATGAGCAGTTCTTC
v_call: TRBV27; d_call: TRBD1; j_call: TRBJ2-3; clone_size: once; cdr3_aa: CASSLLEGGRRDTQYF; cdr3_nt: TGTGCCAGCAGTTTATTGGAAGGGGGCAGAAGAGATACGCAGTATTTT
v_call: TRBV11-2; d_call: -; j_call: TRBJ1-1; clone_size: -; cdr3_aa: CASSRDRLNTEAFF; cdr3_nt: TGTGCCAGCAGTAGAGACAGATTGAACACTGAAGCTTTCTTT
v_call: TRBV2; d_call: TRBD1; j_call: TRBJ2-2; clone_size: -; cdr3_aa: CASSLDRGNTGELFF; cdr3_nt: TGTGCCAGCAGTCTAGACAGGGGGAACACCGGGGAGCTGTTTTTT
v_call: TRBV9; d_call: -; j_call: TRBJ2-2; clone_size: -; cdr3_aa: CASSPDFPGANTGELFF; cdr3_nt: TGTGCCAGCAGCCCGGATTTTCCGGGGGCGAACACCGGGGAGCTGTTTTTT
v_call: TRBV5-5; d_call: -; j_call: TRBJ1-2; clone_size: -; cdr3_aa: CASTSAGNGGYTF; cdr3_nt: TGTGCCAGCACCTCTGCAGGAAACGGAGGCTACACCTTC
v_call: TRBV6-6; d_call: -; j_call: TRBJ1-1; clone_size: once; cdr3_aa: CASQIGRVSEAFF; cdr3_nt: TGTGCCAGCCAAATTGGTCGGGTTTCCGAAGCTTTCTTT
v_call: TRBV28; d_call: TRBD1; j_call: TRBJ2-7; clone_size: -; cdr3_aa: CAGKGGTGGTEQYF; cdr3_nt: TGTGCCGGAAAAGGTGGGACAGGGGGTACCGAGCAGTACTTC
v_call: TRBV30; d_call: TRBD1; j_call: TRBJ1-4; clone_size: few; cdr3_aa: CAWSVLAGGGEKLFF; cdr3_nt: TGTGCCTGGAGTGTACTGGCAGGGGGTGGAGAAAAACTGTTTTTT
v_call: TRBV29-1; d_call: -; j_call: TRBJ2-5; clone_size: -; cdr3_aa: CSVVAGAQYF; cdr3_nt: TGCAGCGTTGTCGCTGGGGCCCAGTACTTC
v_call: TRBV30; d_call: TRBD1; j_call: TRBJ1-2; clone_size: -; cdr3_aa: CAWRGDSSGYTF; cdr3_nt: TGTGCCTGGAGGGGGGACAGTAGTGGCTACACCTTC